This T cell receptor (beta chain) comes out of a study of Graves' ophthalmopathy and Graves' hyperthyroidism. As the template, RNA transcripts were used to amplify TCR beta CDR3 regions. The library came from an HTBI-primed first-round RT-PCR and a second-round multiplex PCR. TCRdb independently ran MiXCR on the multiplex PCR reads; one entry per CDR3 protein. The sample includes over 650,000 distinct CDR3 sequences, more than 40% of them seen just once. CDR3 length: 11 amino acids. V was shortened by 7 bases and J by 16 bases, with 16 bases between the two germline ends. Germline V CDR1 and CDR2: SEHNR, FQNEAQ (reference sequence).

The TCR comes from an adult man with Graves' ophthalmopathy. Specimen: peripheral blood. The chain uses TRBV7-9 and TRBJ1-4; D is perhaps TRBD1 (6 bases). CDR3 nucleotides: TGTGCCAGCACCCCCGGGGCAGGGGAGTTTTTT. Translated: CASTPGAGEFF. Full variable domain (remainder filled in from reference TRBV7-9 and TRBJ1-4): DTGVSQNPRHKITKRGQNVTFRCDPISEHNRLYWYRQTLGQGPEFLTYFQNEAQLEKSRLLSDRFSAERPKGSFSTLEIQRTEQGDSAMYLCASTPGAGEFFGSGTQLSVL.